The present T cell receptor beta chain was sequenced within a study of CD8+ T cells in alopecia areata. Findings and caveats of the study: Between patients, shared TCR sequences were less clear than in mice. This was possibly due in part to HLA diversity in the patient population. The study found that many expanded lesional clones persisted in scalp and blood during tofacitinib.

With respect to this clone: Its specificity is unknown.

Sequencing used cDNA as its template, made by extracting RNA and reverse transcribing it. TCRdb's copy holds only in-frame clones and misses some; the assay was immunoSEQ multiplex PCR. The sample has 90,000 to 130,000 clones; under 60% are singletons. The CDR3 loop spans 15 amino acids. With 3 bases clipped from V and 2 bases from J, the junction kept 7 bases outside the gene matches. Germline V gives CDR1 MGHDK, CDR2 SYGVNS. Documented treatment: oral pan-JAK inhibitor, 5-10 mg twice daily. Sorting of PBMCs yielded the CD4+ and CD8+ T cells. This sequence joins TRBV25-1 and TRBJ2-7, with 7 bases lining up with TRBD2. Sample: CD8+ T cells sorted from blood, taken at week 24, from a patient treated with tofacitinib. This sequence originates from a human donor with alopecia areata. In DNA form, the CDR3 reads TGTGCCAGCAGTGAGGGTCGAGCGGGGCCCTACGAGCAGTACTTC. This gives the protein CASSEGRAGPYEQYF.